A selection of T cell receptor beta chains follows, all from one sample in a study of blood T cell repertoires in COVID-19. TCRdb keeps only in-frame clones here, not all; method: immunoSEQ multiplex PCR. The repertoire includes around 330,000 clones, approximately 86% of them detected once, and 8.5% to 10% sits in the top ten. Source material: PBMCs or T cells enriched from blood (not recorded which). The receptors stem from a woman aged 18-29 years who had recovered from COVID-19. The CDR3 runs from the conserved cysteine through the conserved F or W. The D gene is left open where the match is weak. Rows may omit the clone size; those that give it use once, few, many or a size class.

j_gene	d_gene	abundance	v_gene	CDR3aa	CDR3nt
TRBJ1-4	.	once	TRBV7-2	CAKGLGGRGGNEKLFF	TGTGCCAAAGGACTCGGAGGGAGGGGTGGGAATGAAAAACTGTTTTTT
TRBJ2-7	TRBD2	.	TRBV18	CASSPRAGTTYEQYF	TGTGCCAGCTCACCGCGAGCCGGGACTACGTACGAGCAGTACTTC
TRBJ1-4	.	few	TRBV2	CASSESQGNEKLFF	TGTGCCAGCAGTGAATCGCAGGGGAATGAAAAACTGTTTTTT
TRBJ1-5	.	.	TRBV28	CASRKLTGGRRNQPQHF	TGTGCCAGCAGAAAACTAACGGGGGGTAGGCGCAATCAGCCCCAGCATTTT
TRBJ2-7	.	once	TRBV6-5	CASSHKRVQDYEQYF	TGTGCCAGCAGTCACAAAAGGGTACAGGACTACGAGCAGTACTTC
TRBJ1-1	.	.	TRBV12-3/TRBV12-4	CASSFSGHTEAFF	TGTGCCAGCAGTTTTTCGGGTCACACTGAAGCTTTCTTT
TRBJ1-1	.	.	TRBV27	CASSLGRLNTEAFF	TGTGCCAGCAGTTTAGGGCGTTTGAACACTGAAGCTTTCTTT
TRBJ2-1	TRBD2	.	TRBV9	CASSVDFASGLYEQFF	TGTGCCAGCAGCGTAGACTTCGCTAGCGGGCTCTATGAGCAGTTCTTC
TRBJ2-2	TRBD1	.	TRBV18	CASATSGQLNTGELFF	TGTGCCAGCGCCACCTCGGGACAGCTAAACACCGGGGAGCTGTTTTTT
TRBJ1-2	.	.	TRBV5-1	CASSPEAVYGYTF	TGCGCCAGCAGCCCGGAGGCCGTATATGGCTACACCTTC
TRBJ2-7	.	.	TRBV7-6	CASSGGYSYEQYF	TGTGCCAGCAGCGGAGGTTACTCCTACGAGCAGTACTTC
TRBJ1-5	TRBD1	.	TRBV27	CASRAGDRDWNQPQHF	TGTGCCAGCAGGGCCGGGGACAGGGATTGGAATCAGCCCCAGCATTTT
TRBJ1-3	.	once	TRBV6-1	CASSENYGGGFYVSGNTIYF	TGTGCCAGCAGTGAAAATTACGGTGGGGGGTTCTATGTCTCTGGAAACACCATATATTTT
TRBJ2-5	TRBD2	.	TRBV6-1	CASSEGGRGETQYF	TGTGCCAGCAGTGAAGGCGGGAGGGGGGAGACCCAGTACTTC
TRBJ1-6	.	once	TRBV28	CASSFKFRGTLHF	TGTGCCAGCAGTTTCAAGTTTAGAGGGACCCTCCACTTT
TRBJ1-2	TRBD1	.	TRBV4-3	CASTFDRGDGYTF	TGCGCCAGCACCTTTGACAGGGGAGATGGCTACACCTTC